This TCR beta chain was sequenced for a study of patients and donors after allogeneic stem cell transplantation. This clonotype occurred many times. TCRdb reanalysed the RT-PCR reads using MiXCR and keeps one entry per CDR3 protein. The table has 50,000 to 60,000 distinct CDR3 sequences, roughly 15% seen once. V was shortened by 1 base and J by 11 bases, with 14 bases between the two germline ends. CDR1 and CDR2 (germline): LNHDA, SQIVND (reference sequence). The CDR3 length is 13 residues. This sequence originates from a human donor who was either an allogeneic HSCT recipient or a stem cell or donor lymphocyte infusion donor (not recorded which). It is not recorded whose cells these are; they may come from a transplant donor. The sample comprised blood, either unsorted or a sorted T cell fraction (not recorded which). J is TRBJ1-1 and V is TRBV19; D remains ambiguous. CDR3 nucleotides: TGTGCCAGTAGTATAGGCGACCGTCGGGTTGCTTTCTTT. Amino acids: CASSIGDRRVAFF.